The T cell receptor beta chain under discussion was sequenced for a study of post-analysis software for immune sequencing data. Study-wide background: Included among the disease courses, which were recorded for the cohort, were relapsing-remitting, secondary progressive and progressive-relapsing multiple sclerosis. Study-wide results and caveats: Controls showed lower frequencies than patients for roughly 5 TRBV segments, and TRBV5-6, TRBV5-1 and TRBV20-1 were among these. Multiple sclerosis patients showed significantly lower normalized Chao1 diversity than controls did. Under the F measure, samples that were prepared in one batch clustered strongly together.

This clonotype has at least ten counts. Its matching antigen is unknown. V was pared by 2 bases and J by 0 bases, with 6 bases between. The V gene's germline CDR1 is SGHRS and CDR2 YFSETQ. This CDR3 comprises 14 residues. Libraries were made from TCR beta cDNA, and they carried unique molecular identifiers. T cells, 1 to 10 million of them, yielded 500,000 to 600,000 cDNA molecules. Each CDR3 protein gets one entry after TCRdb re-called the PCR reads with MiXCR. The sample holds just over 250,000 distinct CDR3 sequences, about 38% seen once. The source of this sequence is a girl between 5 and 17 years old with multiple sclerosis. The chain combines TRBV5-1 with TRBJ2-4; D is unclear. Input material: blood. CDR3 nucleotide sequence: TGCGCCAGCAGCTTAACACAAGCCAAAAACATTCAGTACTTC. Translated, it gives CASSLTQAKNIQYF. Full variable domain (rest looked up from reference TRBV5-1 and TRBJ2-4): KAGVTQTPRYLIKTRGQQVTLSCSPISGHRSVSWYQQTPGQGLQFLFEYFSETQRNKGNFPGRFSGRQFSNSRSEMNVSTLELGDSALYLCASSLTQAKNIQYFGAGTRLSVL.